Described below is a single T cell receptor (beta chain) sequence and its context. This clone has a handful of counts. Nothing much larger sits one base from this clone, and base qualities are not available. This sample stems from a study of graft-versus-host responses after intestinal transplantation (dated by TCRdb to the early 2020s). Context from the whole study: Recipients received multivisceral, liver-intestinal, or isolated intestinal transplants. Alloreactive clones were identified by sequencing pre-transplant mixed lymphocyte reaction products and comparing these products with unstimulated pre-transplant donor and recipient T cells. Every recipient was given anti-thymocyte globulin induction, followed by around three years of maintenance tacrolimus and steroids. A peak of at least 4% donor T cells among recipient peripheral blood mononuclear cells was the definition used for donor T cell macrochimerism. Bulk TCR-beta CDR3 sequencing was used to track graft-versus-host and host-versus-graft alloreactive T cell clones in the graft, circulation and bone marrow after intestinal transplantation. Rather than going through the commercial service, samples from a few later patients were sequenced in-house on an Illumina MiSeq and processed with MiXCR. Of the roughly 26 intestinal transplant recipients enrolled in the cohort, one of whom was a retransplant, 3 patients without pretransplant specimens were excluded.

The time point label, as the study defines it: cells obtained before transplantation from donor or recipient. In the mixed lymphocyte reactions, roughly 200,000 CFSE-labeled pre-transplant responders were plated with roughly 200,000 irradiated violet-dye-labeled stimulators and cultured for 6 days. After the mixed lymphocyte reaction, proliferating CD3+CD4+CFSE-low and CD3+CD8+CFSE-low responder cells were FACS-sorted on a BD Influx sorter. Findings and caveats that apply to the study as a whole: GvH clones were detected in recipient bone marrow, and some of these GvH clones were observed earlier in ileal mucosa or blood, consistent with an intestinal mucosal origin. Conclusions were limited by the relatively low number and heterogeneity of intestinal transplant patients. Peak levels of circulating GvH clones were associated with declines in HvG clones early after transplant. High GvH to HvG T cell clonal ratios were observed in the allografts of patients with donor T cell macrochimerism.

The CDR3 holds 14 amino acids from the cysteine to the phenylalanine. This entry keeps only the CDR3 DNA: 42 bases, framed from base 1. Trimming removed 7 bases from V and 2 bases from J, leaving 12 bases between the germline ends. From a lookup of the germline V gene, CDR1 and CDR2 are SNHLY and FYNNEI. The library was produced with the immunoSEQ multiplex PCR assay. For most patients, genomic DNA was isolated using the Qiagen DNeasy Blood and Tissue Kit and was shipped frozen to Adaptive Biotechnologies for TCR sequencing. Adaptive Biotechnologies carried out high-throughput TCR-beta CDR3 sequencing of genomic DNA for most patients. Under the source paper's analysis protocol: TCR sequencing data for 15 to 20 patients were retrieved from Adaptive's ImmunoSEQ software; three other patients were processed with MiXCR and VDJtools. To correct CD4 versus CD8 sorting errors, sequences present in both subsets at a frequency ratio below 5:1 were removed. CDR3 nucleotide sequences shared by donor and recipient were removed because the origin of these sequences could not be assigned. At least 2-fold expansion over unstimulated cells and a minimum CFSE-low frequency of 0.002% (template counts) or 0.001% (read counts) were required for clones to be classified as alloreactive. Mappable clones were those detected in sequenced pre-transplant spleen, lymph node, or MLR CFSE-low populations of the donor or recipient. Cumulative frequency of alloreactive clones was calculated as a percentage of all sequences weighted by copy number. Here the immuneACCESS table is served through TCRdb, limited to in-frame sequences with V and J called. Missing clones are a known gap in these copies; in checked studies unresolved V genes cover under half, and the rest lacks a known reason. That table supplies the V and J calls and clone size; D and trimming were determined from the DNA. The sample table records thousands of clones; over 25% of these occur just once. 5% to 5.5% of the sample is in the top ten clones.

The rearranged chain carries TRBV2 and TRBJ2-1, with the D gene not confidently named. This TCR derives from a human patient who received an intestinal transplant. The source was alloreactive CD4+ T cells from a mixed lymphocyte reaction culture, collected before intestinal transplant. The intended sense of this specimen's cell subset or site label: CFSE-low proliferating T cells sorted from roughly 6-day pre-transplant mixed lymphocyte reaction (GvH or HvG direction). The CDR3 region reads CASTELGPYNEQFF. In nucleotide form, the sequence is TGTGCCAGCACGGAACTGGGCCCCTACAATGAGCAGTTCTTC.